This paragraph reports one T cell receptor beta chain. The sample comes from a study of blood T cell repertoires in COVID-19. Study at large: Samples came from the United States, Italy and Spain, spanning acute and convalescent COVID-19. T cells, B-cell-depleted T cells, or PBMCs provided the cDNA or gDNA that served as material.

In the source study's methods: Estimated nucleated cell counts came from reference gene primer amplification. Produced via immunoSEQ multiplex PCR; TCRdb's table is partial and in-frame only. Clone size and V and J calls were adopted from that table, with D and trimming inferred from the DNA. The data contain about 190,000 clones, about 83% of them singletons. Per germline, CDR1 SGHKS and CDR2 YYEKEE (reference sequence). Trimming shortened V by 0 bases and J by 1 base, and 13 bases separated the two germline ends. The CDR3 covers 16 residues. The receptor was isolated from a woman aged 70-85 years with active or convalescent COVID-19. The sequencing sample was made of peripheral blood. This sequence joins TRBV5-5 and TRBJ1-1; TRBD1 is a possible D gene (6 bases). DNA for the CDR3: TGTGCCAGCAGCTTGGAACCGGGGACAACGAACACTGAAGCTTTCTTT. Its translation is CASSLEPGTTNTEAFF.